The subject of this entry is one T cell receptor (beta chain). The record originates from a study of blood T cell repertoires in COVID-19. On the study more broadly: PBMCs, B-cell-depleted T cells, or T cells provided the cDNA or gDNA that made up the material.

The CDR3 runs to 11 residues. Germline loops: CDR1 GTSNPN, CDR2 SVGIG (reference sequence). The V and J ends lost 5 bases and 5 bases respectively, with 8 bases between them. As originally analysed: Estimates of nucleated cell counts were drawn from the amplification of reference gene primers. The table came from immunoSEQ multiplex PCR; TCRdb's copy has only in-frame clones and leaves some out. V and J calls and clone size follow that table, whereas D and trimming were derived from the DNA. Counted here are around 200,000 clones, 70% to 90% occurring once; the ten biggest clones make up approximately 9.8%.

The chain links TRBV30 to TRBJ2-3; no definite D call. Sequencing used peripheral blood. The TCR sequence derives from a woman over 75 with acute or convalescent COVID-19. The DNA of the CDR3 is TGTGCCTGGGTAATGAGAGATACGCAGTATTTT. It codes for CAWVMRDTQYF.